This paragraph covers one T cell receptor beta chain sequence. Produced via immunoSEQ multiplex PCR; TCRdb's table is partial and in-frame only. This table has 300,000 to 350,000 clones, approximately 90% appearing once. These data belong to a study of blood T cell repertoires in COVID-19. On the study more broadly: Acute and convalescent COVID-19 specimens originated in the United States, Italy and Spain.

CDR3 length: 16 residues. Germline V gene data show CDR1 as SGHVS and CDR2 as FQNEAQ. Unmatched junction bases numbered 9, after V lost 5 bases and J lost 1 base. This clonotype was sampled from a young man with COVID-19, enrolled during active disease. Input material: peripheral blood. V usage is TRBV7-8 and J usage is TRBJ2-7; 9 bases are a match to TRBD1. The CDR3 is CASSRGGQGASYEQYF. DNA of the CDR3: TGTGCCAGCAGCCGAGGGGGACAGGGCGCTTCCTACGAGCAGTACTTC.